This record concerns one TCR beta chain sequence. The sample belongs to a study of shared T cell receptors in the human thymus. Between the trimmed V and J ends, which lost 3 bases and 2 bases, there was a span of 11 bases. The germline CDR1 and CDR2 sequences are LNHDA and SQIVND (reference sequence). The CDR3 extends over 15 amino acids. Sequenced by immunoSEQ multiplex PCR; TCRdb stores in-frame clones only, minus some. Among 500,000 to 850,000 clones listed, about 89% were seen once. These records were also assigned to another study, of human thymus T cells.

This chain joins TRBV19 and TRBJ2-1; TRBD2 is a possible D gene (5 bases). This sequence was found in a boy under two years old with a congenital heart defect. What was sequenced was thymocytes. The CDR3 reads CASSIRRAAYNEQFF. The CDR3 DNA follows: TGTGCCAGTAGTATCCGGCGGGCGGCCTACAATGAGCAGTTCTTC.